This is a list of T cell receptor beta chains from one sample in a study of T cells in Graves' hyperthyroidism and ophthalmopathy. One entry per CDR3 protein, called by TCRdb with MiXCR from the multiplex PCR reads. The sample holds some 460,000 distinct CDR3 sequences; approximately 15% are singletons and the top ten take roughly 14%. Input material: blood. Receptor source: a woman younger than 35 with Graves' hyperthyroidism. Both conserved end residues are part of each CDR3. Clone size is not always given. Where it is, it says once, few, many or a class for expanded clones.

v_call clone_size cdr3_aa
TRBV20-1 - CSARAGERRDKNIQYF
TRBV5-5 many CASSLAMGNTEAFF
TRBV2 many CASSDGGGLPQHF
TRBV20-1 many CSASRDTEAFF
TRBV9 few CASSVSSGVSADTQYF
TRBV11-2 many CASSLRGGPSYEQYF
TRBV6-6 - CASSYSSGGGYEQYF
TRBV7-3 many CASSLGGGGLETQYF
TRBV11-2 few CASRSTKEGREQYF
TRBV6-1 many CASNRGDGEAFF
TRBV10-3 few CAISESADRANEKLFF
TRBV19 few CASSIMGQGKSNQPQHF
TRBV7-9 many CASSSPGVGGTEAFF
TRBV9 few CASSESPGQGAVTGELFF
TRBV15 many CATSRDGRGNQPQHF
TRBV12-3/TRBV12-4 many CASSFLPGYETQYF
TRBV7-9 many CASSRLMGATEAFF
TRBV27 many CASSPLGGRVRYEQYF
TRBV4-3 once CASSQDRQGVHTDTQYF
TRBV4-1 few CASSQRERAPDTQYF
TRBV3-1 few CASSLSGRARIYNEQFF
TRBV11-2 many CASSLIYTDTQYF
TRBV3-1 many CASSQGAGGDTQYF
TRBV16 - CASSLVTPLAQHF
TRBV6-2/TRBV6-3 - CASSYRDLQYF
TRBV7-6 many CASSGLAGRNTGELFF
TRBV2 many CASDPPTGQSNTEAFF
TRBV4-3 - CASSQEGGSTRGIYGYTF
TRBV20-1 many CSARQGGRTEAFF
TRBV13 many CASSYGGIQETQYF
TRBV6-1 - CASSGTGGMGTQYF
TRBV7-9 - CASSPQGTFYEQYF
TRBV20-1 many CSARDIRSSYSYEQYF
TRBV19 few CASSIFGETNNEQFF
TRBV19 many CASTTPRTVFGYTF
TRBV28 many CASIGGQGTEAFF
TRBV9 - CASSLPSGRALNEQFF
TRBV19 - CASKLAVGRAEYMNTEAFF
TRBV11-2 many CASSHVQGADYGYTF
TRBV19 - CASSIGDGRGNQPQHF
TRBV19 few CASQGGGLPNEQFF
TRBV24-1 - CATSDSRTSGYEQCF
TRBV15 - CATSRGDGYGYTF
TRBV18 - CASSPPSYPTGNYGYTF
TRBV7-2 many CASSLWASGRVQETQYF
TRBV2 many CASSEATGVYEQYF
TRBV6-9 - CASSYPGAGQGLYEQYF
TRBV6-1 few CASSRGRPIPGELFF
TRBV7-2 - CASSPVAGQETQYF